This T cell receptor (beta chain) came from a study of early T cells in non-severe SARS-CoV-2 infection. Study-level information: The study sequenced bulk RNA from unsorted whole blood, with chains unpaired.

Points on this clonotype: Its matching antigen is unknown.

Germline CDR1 is SGHDN and CDR2 is FVKESK. With V trimmed by 3 bases and J by 1 base, 5 bases remained unmatched. CDR3 length: 15 amino acids. The library protocol tagged individual cDNA molecules with unique molecular identifiers. A single record per CDR3 protein comes from TCRdb applying MiXCR to the 5' RACE reads. The sample has just over 80,000 distinct CDR3 sequences, roughly 13% seen once. Findings and caveats of the study: Matching with VDJdb favored anti-spike CD8 responses (missing private and CD4 specificities).

The sequencing input was whole blood. This chain connects TRBV14 to TRBJ1-1, with TRBD1 matching 7 bases. This receptor was obtained from an adult who was a healthcare worker with PCR-confirmed SARS-CoV-2 infection or an uninfected control (not recorded which). CDR3 loop: CASSQGDRKNTEAFF. The CDR3, as DNA: TGTGCCAGCAGCCAGGGGGACAGAAAGAACACTGAAGCTTTCTTT.